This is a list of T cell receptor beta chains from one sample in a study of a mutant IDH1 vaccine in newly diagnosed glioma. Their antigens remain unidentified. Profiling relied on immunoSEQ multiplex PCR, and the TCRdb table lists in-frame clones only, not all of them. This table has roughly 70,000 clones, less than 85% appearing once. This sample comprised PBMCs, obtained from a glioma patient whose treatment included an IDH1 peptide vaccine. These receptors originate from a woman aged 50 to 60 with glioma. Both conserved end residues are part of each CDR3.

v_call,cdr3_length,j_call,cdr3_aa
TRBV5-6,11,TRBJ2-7,CASSFGHEQYF
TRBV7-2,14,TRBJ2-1,CASSLGGSLNEQFF
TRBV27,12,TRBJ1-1,CASSSIGTEAFF
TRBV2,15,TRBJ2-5,CASSGPGQLQETQYF
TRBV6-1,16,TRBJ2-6,CASSEEAGAGANVLTF
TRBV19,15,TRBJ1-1,CASRGGQTLRTEAFF
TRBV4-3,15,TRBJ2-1,CASSREYEGPGEQFF
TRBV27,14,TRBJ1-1,CASSPRPKNTEAFF
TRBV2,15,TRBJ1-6,CASSEDIQRNSPLHF
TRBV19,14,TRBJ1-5,CASMGQVPNQPQHF
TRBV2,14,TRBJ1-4,CATKTGQGGEKLFF
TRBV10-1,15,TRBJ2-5,CASSDHRDPQETQYF
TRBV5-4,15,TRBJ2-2,CASTRGTANTGELFF
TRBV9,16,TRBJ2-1,CASSVAPRAAYNEQFF
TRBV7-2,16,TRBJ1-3,CASSHLWAPSGNTIYF
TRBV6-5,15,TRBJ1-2,CASSYSTEGSYGYTF
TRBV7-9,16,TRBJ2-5,CASSGTGGYLQETQYF
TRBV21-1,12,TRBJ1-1,CASTTGTTEAFF
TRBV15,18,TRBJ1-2,CATSRDLVRGNLNYGYTF
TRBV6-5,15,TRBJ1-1,CASSYPGTGNTEAFF
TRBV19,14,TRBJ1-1,CASSPRQVSTEAFF
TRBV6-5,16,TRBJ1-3,CASSYAGRSSGNTIYF
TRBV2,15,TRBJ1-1,CASVRQGMGGTEAFF
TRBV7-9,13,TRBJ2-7,CASSPPGGDLQYF
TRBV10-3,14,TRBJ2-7,CATTSGIGFYEQYF
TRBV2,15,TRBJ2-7,CASTSGGQGAGEQYF
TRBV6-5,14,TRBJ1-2,CASSLLGGGQGYTF
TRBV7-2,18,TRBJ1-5,CASSLFPSITGTNQPQHF
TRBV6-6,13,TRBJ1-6,CASGRDRGTPLHF
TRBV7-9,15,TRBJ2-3,CASSSGLAGADTQYF
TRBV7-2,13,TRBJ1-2,CASSRDSFYGYTF
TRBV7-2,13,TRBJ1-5,CASSAMGNQPQHF
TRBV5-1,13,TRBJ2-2,CASSARDTGELFF
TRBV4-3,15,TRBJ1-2,CASSQGMRTGDGYTF
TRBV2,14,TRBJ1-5,CASSEGPFNQPQHF
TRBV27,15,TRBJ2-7,CASSLRGGSHLEQYF
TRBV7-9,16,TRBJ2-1,CASSLRAAGGFNEQFF
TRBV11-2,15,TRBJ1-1,CASSPGTPMNTEAFF
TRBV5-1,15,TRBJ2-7,CASSAGDRKVGEQYF
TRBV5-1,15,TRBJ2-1,CASSKAGSTYNEQFF
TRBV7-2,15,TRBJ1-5,CASSLVGSGNQPQHF
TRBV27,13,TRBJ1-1,CASSLQGPTEAFF
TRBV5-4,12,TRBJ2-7,CASSTGPYEQYF
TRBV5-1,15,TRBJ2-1,CASSLEGYPNNEQFF
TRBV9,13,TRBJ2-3,CASSLVGGDTQYF
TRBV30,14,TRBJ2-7,CAWSVGLSTWEQYF
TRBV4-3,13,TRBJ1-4,CASSQDRREKLFF
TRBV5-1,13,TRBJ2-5,CASSLAPQETQYF
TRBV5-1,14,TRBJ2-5,CASSNNRVEETQYF
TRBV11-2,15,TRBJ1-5,CASSSVRGLNQPQHF
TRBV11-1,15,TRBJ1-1,CASSRRGLGNTEAFF
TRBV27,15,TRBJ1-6,CASSLGRQPNSPLHF
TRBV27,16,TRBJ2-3,CASCFSGGTGANTQYF
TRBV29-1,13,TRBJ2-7,CSVRGSSSYEQYF
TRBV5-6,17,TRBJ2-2,CASSLPGGRGATGELFF
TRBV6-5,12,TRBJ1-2,CASTMGGWGYTF
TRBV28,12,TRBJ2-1,CASSFGPNEQFF
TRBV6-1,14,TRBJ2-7,CASRRTGGEYEQYF